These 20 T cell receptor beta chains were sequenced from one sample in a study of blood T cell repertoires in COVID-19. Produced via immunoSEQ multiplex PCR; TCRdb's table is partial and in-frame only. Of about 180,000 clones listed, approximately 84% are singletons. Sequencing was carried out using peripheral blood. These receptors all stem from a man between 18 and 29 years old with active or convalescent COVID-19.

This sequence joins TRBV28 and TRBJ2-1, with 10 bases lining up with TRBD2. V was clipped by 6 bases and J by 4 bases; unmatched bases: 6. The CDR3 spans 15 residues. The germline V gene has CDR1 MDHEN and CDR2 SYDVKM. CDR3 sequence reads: CASRTTSGVYNEQFF. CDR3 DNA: TGTGCCAGCAGGACAACTAGCGGGGTATACAATGAGCAGTTCTTC.

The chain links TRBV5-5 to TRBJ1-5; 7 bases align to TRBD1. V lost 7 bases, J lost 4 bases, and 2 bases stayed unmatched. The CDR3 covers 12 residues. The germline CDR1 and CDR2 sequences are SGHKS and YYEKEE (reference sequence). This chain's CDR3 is CASGTANQPQHF. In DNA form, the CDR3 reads TGTGCCAGCGGGACAGCTAATCAGCCCCAGCATTTT.

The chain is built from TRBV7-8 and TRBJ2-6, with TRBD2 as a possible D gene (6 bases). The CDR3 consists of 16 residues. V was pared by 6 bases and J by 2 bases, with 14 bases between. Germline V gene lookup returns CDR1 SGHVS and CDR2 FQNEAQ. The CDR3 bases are TGTGCCAGCAGTTCCAGCCCGGGGGCTGGGGCCAACGTCCTGACTTTC. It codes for CASSSSPGAGANVLTF. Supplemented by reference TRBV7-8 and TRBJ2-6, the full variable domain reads GAGVSQSPRYKVAKRGQDVALRCDPISGHVSLFWYQQALGQGPEFLTYFQNEAQLDKSGLPSDRFFAERPEGSVSTLKIQRTQQEDSAVYLCASSSSPGAGANVLTFGAGSRLTVL.

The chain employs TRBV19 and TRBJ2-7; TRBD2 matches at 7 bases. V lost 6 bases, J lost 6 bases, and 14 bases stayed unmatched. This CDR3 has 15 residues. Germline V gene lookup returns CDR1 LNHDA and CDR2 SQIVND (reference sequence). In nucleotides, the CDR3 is TGTGCCAGTAGAGACCCCAGGGAGGGAGGAGGCGAGCAGTACTTC. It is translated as CASRDPREGGGEQYF.

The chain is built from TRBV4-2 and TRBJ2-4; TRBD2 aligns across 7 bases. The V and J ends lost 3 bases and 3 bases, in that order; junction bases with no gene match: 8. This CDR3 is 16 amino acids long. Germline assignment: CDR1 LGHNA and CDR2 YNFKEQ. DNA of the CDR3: TGTGCCAGCAGCCACGCTTCCGGGGACTACAAAAACATTCAGTACTTC. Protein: CASSHASGDYKNIQYF.

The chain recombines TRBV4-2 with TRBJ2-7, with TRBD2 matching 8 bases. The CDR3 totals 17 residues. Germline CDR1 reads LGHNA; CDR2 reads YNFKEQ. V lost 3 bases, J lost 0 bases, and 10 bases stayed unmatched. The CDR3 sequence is CASSHPGSGASSYEQYF. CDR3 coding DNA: TGTGCCAGCAGCCACCCTGGTAGCGGGGCCAGCTCCTACGAGCAGTACTTC.

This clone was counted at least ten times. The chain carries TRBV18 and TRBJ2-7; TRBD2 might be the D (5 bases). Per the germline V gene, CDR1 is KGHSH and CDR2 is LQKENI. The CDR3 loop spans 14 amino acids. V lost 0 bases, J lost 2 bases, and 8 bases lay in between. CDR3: CASSPPSGPYEQYF. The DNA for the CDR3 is TGTGCCAGCTCACCACCGAGCGGCCCCTACGAGCAGTACTTC.

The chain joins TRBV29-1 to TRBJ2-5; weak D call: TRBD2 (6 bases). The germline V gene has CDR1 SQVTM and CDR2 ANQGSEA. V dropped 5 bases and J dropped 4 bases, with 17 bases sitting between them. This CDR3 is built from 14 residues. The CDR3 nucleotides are TGCAGCGTTACCCCGCTTTTGGGGGGAGAGACCCAGTACTTC. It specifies CSVTPLLGGETQYF.

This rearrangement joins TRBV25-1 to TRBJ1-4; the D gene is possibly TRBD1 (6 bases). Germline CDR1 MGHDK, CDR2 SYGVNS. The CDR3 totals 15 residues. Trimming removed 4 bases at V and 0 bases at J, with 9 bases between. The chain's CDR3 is CASSGTGTTNEKLFF. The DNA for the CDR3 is TGTGCCAGCAGTGGAACAGGGACAACTAATGAAAAACTGTTTTTT.

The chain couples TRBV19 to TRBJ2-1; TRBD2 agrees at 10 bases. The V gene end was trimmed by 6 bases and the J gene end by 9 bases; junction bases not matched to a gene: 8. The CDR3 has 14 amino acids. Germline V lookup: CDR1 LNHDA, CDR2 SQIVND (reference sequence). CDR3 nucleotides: TGTGCCAGTAGCGGAGCGGGGGGGCCAAGTGAGCAGTTCTTC. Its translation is CASSGAGGPSEQFF.

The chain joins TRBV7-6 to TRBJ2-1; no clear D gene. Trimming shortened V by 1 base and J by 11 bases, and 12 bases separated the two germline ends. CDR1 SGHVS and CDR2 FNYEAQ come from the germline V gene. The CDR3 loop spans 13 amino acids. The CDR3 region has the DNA TGTGCCAGCAGCTTAGTTAGCAGCCATAAGCAGTTCTTC. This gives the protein CASSLVSSHKQFF. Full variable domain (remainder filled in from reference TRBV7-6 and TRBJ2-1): GAGVSQSPRYKVTKRGQDVALRCDPISGHVSLYWYRQALGQGPEFLTYFNYEAQQDKSGLPNDRFSAERPEGSISTLTIQRTEQRDSAMYRCASSLVSSHKQFFGPGTRLTVL.

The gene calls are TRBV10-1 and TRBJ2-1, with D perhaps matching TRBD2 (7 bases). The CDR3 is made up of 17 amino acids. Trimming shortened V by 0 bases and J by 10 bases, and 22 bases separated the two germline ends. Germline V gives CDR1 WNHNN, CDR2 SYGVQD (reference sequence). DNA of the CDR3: TGCGCCAGCAGTGAGTCCGGAGGGGGGGGCGCGCACCCCGAGCAGTTCTTC. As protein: CASSESGGGGAHPEQFF.

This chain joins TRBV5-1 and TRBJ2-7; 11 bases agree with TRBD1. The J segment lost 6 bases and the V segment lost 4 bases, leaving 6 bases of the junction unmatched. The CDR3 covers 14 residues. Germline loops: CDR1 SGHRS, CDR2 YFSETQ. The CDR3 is CASSRDRGVSEQYF. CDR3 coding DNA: TGCGCCAGCAGCCGGGACAGGGGGGTTTCCGAGCAGTACTTC.

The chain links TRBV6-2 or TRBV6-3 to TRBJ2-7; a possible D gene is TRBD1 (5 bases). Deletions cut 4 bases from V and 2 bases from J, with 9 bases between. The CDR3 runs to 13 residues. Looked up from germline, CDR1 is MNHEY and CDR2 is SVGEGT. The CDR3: CASSFLRAYEQYF. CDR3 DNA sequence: TGTGCCAGCAGTTTTCTCAGGGCCTACGAGCAGTACTTC.

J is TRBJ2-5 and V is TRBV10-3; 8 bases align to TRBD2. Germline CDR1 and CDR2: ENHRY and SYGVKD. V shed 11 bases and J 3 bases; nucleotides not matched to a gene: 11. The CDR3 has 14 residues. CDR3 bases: TGTGCCCACTCCAAGGGAGCGGGAGAAGAGACCCAGTACTTC. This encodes CAHSKGAGEETQYF.

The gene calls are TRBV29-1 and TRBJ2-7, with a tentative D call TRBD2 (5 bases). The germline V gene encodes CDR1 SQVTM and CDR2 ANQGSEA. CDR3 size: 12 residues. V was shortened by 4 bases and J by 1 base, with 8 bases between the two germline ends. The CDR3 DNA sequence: TGCAGCGTTGGTAGGGAGTCCTACGAGCAGTACTTC. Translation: CSVGRESYEQYF.

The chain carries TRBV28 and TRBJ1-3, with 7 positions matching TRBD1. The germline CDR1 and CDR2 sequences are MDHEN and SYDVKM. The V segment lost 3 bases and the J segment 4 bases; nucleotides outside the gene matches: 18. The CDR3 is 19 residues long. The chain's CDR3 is CASSFPLWIQGSRGNTIYF. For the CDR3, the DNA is TGTGCCAGCAGTTTCCCACTATGGATACAGGGGTCGAGAGGAAACACCATATATTTT.

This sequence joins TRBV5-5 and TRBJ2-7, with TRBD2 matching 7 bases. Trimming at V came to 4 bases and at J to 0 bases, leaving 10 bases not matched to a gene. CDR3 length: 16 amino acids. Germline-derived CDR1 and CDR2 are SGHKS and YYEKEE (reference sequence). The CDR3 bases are TGTGCCAGCAGCCCCGGCGCGCGGGAGCTCTCCTACGAGCAGTACTTC. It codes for CASSPGARELSYEQYF. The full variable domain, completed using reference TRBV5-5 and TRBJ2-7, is DAGVTQSPTHLIKTRGQQVTLRCSPISGHKSVSWYQQVLGQGPQFIFQYYEKEERGRGNFPDRFSARQFPNYSSELNVNALLLGDSALYLCASSPGARELSYEQYFGPGTRLTVT.

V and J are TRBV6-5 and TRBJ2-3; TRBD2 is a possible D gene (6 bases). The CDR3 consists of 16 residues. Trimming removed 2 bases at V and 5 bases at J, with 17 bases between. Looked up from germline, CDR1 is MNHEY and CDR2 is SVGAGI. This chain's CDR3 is CASSYRGGVSRDTQYF. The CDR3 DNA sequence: TGTGCCAGCAGTTACCGAGGCGGGGTGTCGAGAGATACGCAGTATTTT.

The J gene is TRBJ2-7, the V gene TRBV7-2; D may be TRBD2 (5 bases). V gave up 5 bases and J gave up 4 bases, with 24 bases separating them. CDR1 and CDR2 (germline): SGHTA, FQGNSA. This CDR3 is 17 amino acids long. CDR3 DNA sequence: TGTGCCAGCAGCCGCAAAAGAGAGGGAACGCTTTTGTACGAGCAGTACTTC. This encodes CASSRKREGTLLYEQYF.